This T cell receptor (beta chain) was sequenced in a study of cytomegalovirus exposure and HLA in healthy donors. As concerns this clone: Its antigen is as yet unknown.

Findings and caveats of the study: It was taken for granted in presence/absence analyses that sequencing depth across donors was roughly uniform.

PCR used 60 Vbeta primers and 13 Jbeta primers. The repertoire was sequenced with immunoSEQ multiplex PCR; TCRdb's copy has only in-frame clones and lacks some. The sample has a few hundred thousand clones; 84% are singletons. This CDR3 comprises 15 residues. Germline-derived CDR1 and CDR2 are SNHLY and FYNNEI. With 3 bases clipped from V and 4 bases from J, the junction kept 8 bases outside the gene matches. V gene TRBV2 combines with J gene TRBJ1-2; 7 bases are a match to TRBD1. This sequence was found in a woman aged 40 to 50 in good health and CMV-seropositive. Sequencing was performed on PBMCs. In nucleotides, the CDR3 is TGTGCCAGCAGTGAGGGTAGGGGACAGCTCTATGGCTACACCTTC. Encoded protein: CASSEGRGQLYGYTF.